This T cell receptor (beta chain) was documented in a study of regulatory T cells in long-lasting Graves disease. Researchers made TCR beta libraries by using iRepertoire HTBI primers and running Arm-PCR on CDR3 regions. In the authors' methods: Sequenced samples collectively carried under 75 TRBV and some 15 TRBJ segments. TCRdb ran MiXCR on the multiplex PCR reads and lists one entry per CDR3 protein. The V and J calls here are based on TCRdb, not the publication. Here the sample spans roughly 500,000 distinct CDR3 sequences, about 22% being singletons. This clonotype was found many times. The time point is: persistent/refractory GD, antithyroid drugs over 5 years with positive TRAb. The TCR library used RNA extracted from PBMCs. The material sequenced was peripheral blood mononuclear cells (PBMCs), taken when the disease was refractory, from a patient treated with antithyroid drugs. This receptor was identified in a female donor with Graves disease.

CDR3 in amino acids: CATSRDHGTDSPLHF. The CDR3 nucleotides are TGTGCCACCAGCAGAGATCATGGCACCGATTCACCCCTCCACTTT. The chain employs TRBV15 and TRBJ1-6; unclear D gene. Trimming shortened V by 0 bases and J by 8 bases, and 11 bases separated the two germline ends. This CDR3 contains 15 residues. Germline V gene sequence: CDR1 LNHNV, CDR2 YYDKDF (reference sequence).